The sequence of this TCR beta chain was determined in a study of T cells in Graves' hyperthyroidism and ophthalmopathy. The study's findings and limits: Also found in blood were most expanded thyroid clonotypes above 0.001.

RNA transcripts served as the template for amplifying TCR beta CDR3 regions. The study used the HTBI primer set for a first-round RT-PCR of the TCR CDR3. Using its own MiXCR run on the multiplex PCR reads, TCRdb lists one record per CDR3 protein. This repertoire shows around 600,000 distinct CDR3 sequences, approximately 14% found once; its top ten account for 9.5% to 15%. CDR1 and CDR2 from the germline V gene are ENHRY and SYGVKD. V was shortened by 4 bases and J by 4 bases, with 17 bases between the two germline ends. The CDR3 sequence is 15 residues long. Comments on this clonotype: Its antigen is unknown.

PBMCs were obtained from over 8.5 ml fresh peripheral blood. V gene TRBV10-3 combines with J gene TRBJ2-7; D is perhaps TRBD2 (6 bases). The clonotype was recovered from a woman in her forties or fifties with Graves' ophthalmopathy. Sequencing was done on a sample of blood. The CDR3 loop is CAISVGTPGLYEQYF. CDR3 nucleotide sequence: TGTGCCATCAGTGTCGGGACTCCCGGACTTTACGAGCAGTACTTC.